The sequence of this T cell receptor beta chain was determined in a study of shared clonotypes between healthy human individuals. Study outcomes and limitations: All-four-donor shared clonotypes had higher generation probabilities than non-shared clonotypes did. Generally, estimated richness proved larger in naive subsets than it did in memory subsets.

Repertoires were generated with immunoSEQ multiplex PCR, while TCRdb's copy carries only in-frame clones and drops some. This sample carries about 870,000 clones, nearly 95% of them seen once, and the ten largest clones take about 24%. Germline loops: CDR1 MNHEY, CDR2 SMNVEV (reference sequence). CDR3 length equals 14 residues. V gave up 3 bases and J gave up 1 base, with 10 bases separating them. Naive CD8 cells were CD45RO-negative, positively selected for CCR7, excluding terminally differentiated effector memory CD45RA+ cells. Regarding this clone: Its target is not known.

The TCR was taken from a man under 40 in good health. What was sequenced was naive CD8+ T cells sorted from blood. This rearrangement joins TRBV27 to TRBJ2-7; D gene ambiguous. CDR3 sequence: CASSLAPKSYEQYF. The CDR3 coding sequence is TGTGCCAGCAGTTTGGCACCGAAATCCTACGAGCAGTACTTC.